These 32 T cell receptor beta chains were sequenced from one sample in a study of neurological immune-mediated disorders (dated by TCRdb to the late 2010s). Library preparation employed 5' RACE. The sample was run on an Illumina HiSeq 2500. The public reads were quality trimmed at Q25 with fastp and then assembled into clones with MiXCR by TCRdb, keeping productive beta chains. Identical CDR3 proteins give one entry, which carries the most common genes and DNA. The sample table lists about 50,000 distinct CDR3 sequences, roughly 15% of them with a count of one. Of the sample, roughly 4.4% is held by the ten largest clones. Material for sequencing was PBMCs. The receptors come from a man aged 55 to 70 in good health.

This clonotype was seen many times. The V and J genes are TRBV12-3 or TRBV12-4 and TRBJ2-3; maybe TRBD2 (5 bases). The CDR3 spans 15 residues. Deletions cut 4 bases from V and 5 bases from J, with 16 bases between. The CDR3: CASSSRTLGRDTQYF. The CDR3 nucleotides read TGTGCCAGCAGTTCCCGGACCCTAGGGAGAGATACGCAGTATTTT.

This clonotype was detected a few times. Mismatch with germline at one junction end may stem from a read error. This rearrangement joins TRBV5-1 to TRBJ1-4; tentative D call: TRBD1 (5 bases). The CDR3 spans 13 residues. Germline CDR1 SGHRS, CDR2 YFSETQ. CDR3 DNA: TGCGCCAGCAGGTTGGGACCGGAGGAAAAACTGTTTTTT. It is translated as CASRLGPEEKLFF.

This clonotype has a count of ten or more. The gene calls are TRBV29-1 and TRBJ2-1; D may match TRBD1 or TRBD2 (8 bases each). The germline CDR1 and CDR2 sequences are SQVTM and ANQGSEA. V gave up 6 bases and J gave up 2 bases, with 29 bases separating them. The CDR3 is 19 amino acids. The DNA of the CDR3 is TGCAGCGTCTCAGCGGGGACAGGATTGGCACTAGCGGCCTACAATGAGCAGTTCTTC. Its protein product is CSVSAGTGLALAAYNEQFF.

This clonotype has at least ten counts. The chain joins TRBV5-1 to TRBJ2-7; D perhaps matches TRBD1 (5 bases). The ends were cut back, 1 base at V and 5 bases at J, with 13 bases in the middle. CDR1 SGHRS and CDR2 YFSETQ come from the germline V gene. CDR3 length equals 14 residues. CDR3 coding DNA: TGCGCCAGCAGCTTGAAGGGGTCAGTCAACGAGCAGTACTTC. This gives the protein CASSLKGSVNEQYF.

This clonotype was observed many times. The V gene is TRBV9, the J gene TRBJ2-7, with TRBD2 matching over 7 bases. Losses at the gene ends were 4 bases for V and 0 bases for J; bases not matched to a gene: 13. The CDR3 is made up of 17 amino acids. Looked up from germline, CDR1 is SGDLS and CDR2 is YYNGEE. CDR3 DNA: TGTGCCAGCAGCCCCCCTAAGGGGAGGGCTGGCTCCTACGAGCAGTACTTC. This encodes CASSPPKGRAGSYEQYF.

This chain joins TRBV29-1 and TRBJ2-6; D perhaps matches TRBD1 (6 bases). V lost 4 bases and J 6 bases, leaving 13 bases between the germline ends. The CDR3 totals 14 residues. Looked up from germline, CDR1 is SQVTM and CDR2 is ANQGSEA. The CDR3 nucleotides read TGCAGCGTTGCTCAGGGGCGCGAGGCCAACGTCCTGACTTTC. Its translation: CSVAQGREANVLTF.

This clonotype has ten or more counts. The rearrangement joins TRBV30 to TRBJ2-2; the D gene could be TRBD1 or TRBD2 (5 bases each). V gave up 4 bases and J gave up 7 bases, with 10 bases separating them. In germline, CDR1 is GTSNPN, CDR2 SVGIG (reference sequence). The CDR3 sequence is 12 residues long. This CDR3 reads CAWNEGIGELFF. In DNA, the CDR3 is TGTGCCTGGAATGAGGGGATCGGGGAGCTGTTTTTT.

This clonotype was seen ten or more times. The chain employs TRBV15 and TRBJ1-5; 8 bases map to TRBD1. Trimming at V came to 4 bases and at J to 6 bases, leaving 5 bases not matched to a gene. Germline CDR1 reads LNHNV; CDR2 reads YYDKDF (reference sequence). The CDR3 covers 14 residues. The CDR3 region is CATSTTGAAQPQHF. For the CDR3, the DNA is TGTGCCACCAGCACGACAGGGGCAGCTCAGCCCCAGCATTTT. The full variable domain, its missing parts supplied by reference TRBV15 and TRBJ1-5, is DAMVIQNPRYQVTQFGKPVTLSCSQTLNHNVMYWYQQKSSQAPKLLFHYYDKDFNNEADTPDNFQSRRPNTSFCFLDIRSPGLGDTAMYLCATSTTGAAQPQHFGDGTRLSIL.

The sample holds many counts of this clonotype. This chain uses TRBV4-3 with TRBJ2-7; 12 bases line up with TRBD2. After removal of 4 bases from V and 6 bases from J, the junction contained 7 bases not matched to a gene. The germline CDR1 and CDR2 sequences are LGHNA and YSLEER. The CDR3 extends over 15 amino acids. The CDR3 DNA follows: TGCGCCAGCAGCCCGACTAGCGGGAGTTTCCGCGAGCAGTACTTC. Translating gives CASSPTSGSFREQYF.

In its sample, this clonotype was seen many times. The gene calls are TRBV12-3 or TRBV12-4 and TRBJ2-3; TRBD2 aligns across 8 bases. V dropped 7 bases and J dropped 6; count of bases not matched to a gene: 12. This CDR3 contains 15 residues. The CDR3 nucleotides are TGTGCCAGCACCCACGGAGCGGGAGTCATGGATACGCAGTATTTT. It translates to CASTHGAGVMDTQYF.

This clonotype was detected ten times or more. The chain recombines TRBV5-1 with TRBJ2-7; 11 nucleotides match TRBD2. This CDR3 spans 14 amino acids. Trimming cost V 3 bases and J 5 bases; bases outside gene matches: 4. The V gene's germline CDR1 is SGHRS and CDR2 YFSETQ. CDR3 residues: CASSSLAGENEQYF. DNA of the CDR3: TGCGCCAGCAGCTCACTAGCGGGAGAAAACGAGCAGTACTTC.

At least ten counts were recorded for this clonotype. The rearrangement joins TRBV3-1 to TRBJ2-7; D not certain. With 3 bases removed from V and 3 bases from J, the gap between germline ends came to 9 bases. This CDR3 comprises 13 residues. Germline V gene data show CDR1 as LGHDT and CDR2 as YNNKEL (reference sequence). CDR3 protein: CASSQNSNYEQYF. The CDR3 coding sequence is TGTGCCAGCAGCCAGAACTCCAACTACGAGCAGTACTTC.

Ten or more counts support this clonotype. The chain employs TRBV4-1 and TRBJ2-3, with TRBD2 as a possible D gene (5 bases). The CDR3 is 15 residues long. The V and J ends lost 0 bases and 9 bases respectively, with 16 bases between them. Looked up from germline, CDR1 is MGHRA and CDR2 is YSYEKL. CDR3 region: CASSQDGNAGDTQYF. The CDR3 coding sequence is TGCGCCAGCAGCCAAGACGGGAACGCCGGCGACACGCAGTATTTT.

This clonotype was seen many times. The J gene is TRBJ1-6, the V gene TRBV20-1, with TRBD1 identical over 8 bases. V dropped 2 bases and J dropped 2; count of bases not matched to a gene: 2. Germline V gene sequence: CDR1 DFQATT, CDR2 SNEGSKA (reference sequence). This CDR3 spans 15 amino acids. The CDR3 nucleotides read TGCAGTGCTAGACCACAGGGGGCCTATAATTCACCCCTCCACTTT. Protein: CSARPQGAYNSPLHF.

The rearrangement links TRBV29-1 to TRBJ2-1; 7 bases map to TRBD2. Germline CDR1 SQVTM, CDR2 ANQGSEA. The CDR3 is 13 amino acids. V lost 3 bases, J lost 6 bases, and 5 bases stayed unmatched. CDR3 loop: CSVDEGLTNEQFF. The CDR3 DNA follows: TGCAGCGTTGATGAGGGACTAACCAATGAGCAGTTCTTC.

Remarks on this clonotype: The junction and the germline gene differ at one end; a read error may be behind it. The V call is TRBV11-2, the J call TRBJ2-2; D is uncertain. The CDR3 length is 14 residues. Per germline, CDR1 SGHAT and CDR2 FQNNGV. The CDR3: CTSSLERVTGELFF. CDR3 nucleotide sequence: TGTACCAGCAGCTTAGAAAGGGTGACCGGGGAGCTGTTTTTT.

This clonotype has at least ten counts. The rearrangement joins TRBV4-1 to TRBJ1-3; D gene ambiguous. The germline V and J ends were trimmed by 6 bases and 8 bases, with 17 bases remaining between them. This CDR3 has 14 residues. Germline CDR1 is MGHRA and CDR2 is YSYEKL. The CDR3 loop reads CASSPDPSRDTIYF. The CDR3 bases are TGCGCCAGCAGTCCGGACCCCTCGCGAGACACCATATATTTT.

This clonotype was detected ten times or more. The chain couples TRBV5-1 to TRBJ1-1; no reliable D call. The CDR3 runs to 16 residues. The germline V and J ends were trimmed by 0 bases and 4 bases, with 16 bases remaining between them. Germline CDR1 reads SGHRS; CDR2 reads YFSETQ. DNA for the CDR3: TGCGCCAGCAGCTTGGAACTAGCATCAGGCAGCACTGAAGCTTTCTTT. Translated: CASSLELASGSTEAFF.

This clonotype was seen repeatedly, ten times or more. The V and J genes are TRBV7-9 and TRBJ2-5; tentatively, D is TRBD2 (5 bases). This CDR3 spans 14 amino acids. Germline CDR1 is SEHNR and CDR2 is FQNEAQ (reference sequence). With 5 bases removed from V and 0 bases from J, the gap between germline ends came to 10 bases. This chain's CDR3 is CASSRGPNQETQYF. The CDR3 coding sequence is TGTGCCAGCAGCCGAGGGCCCAACCAAGAGACCCAGTACTTC.

Concerning this clonotype: A much larger clone differs from this one at a single base, so this may be a read error. The chain employs TRBV15 and TRBJ2-1; possibly TRBD2 for D (6 bases). Trimming took off 0 bases at V and 8 bases at J, with 11 bases between the two ends. This CDR3 has 14 residues. CDR1 and CDR2 (germline): LNHNV, YYDKDF (reference sequence). The CDR3: CATSRDLGGDEQFF. The CDR3 bases are TGTGCCACCAGCAGAGATCTGGGAGGTGATGAGCAGTTCTTC.

This clonotype was counted at least ten times. The chain combines TRBV20-1 with TRBJ2-5; 8 nucleotides match TRBD1. V dropped 6 bases and J dropped 4; count of bases not matched to a gene: 10. The CDR3 consists of 14 residues. Germline V gives CDR1 DFQATT, CDR2 SNEGSKA (reference sequence). CDR3 sequence: CSALPTGATETQYF. The CDR3 DNA reads as TGCAGTGCCCTACCGACAGGGGCAACAGAGACCCAGTACTTC.

This clonotype was counted ten times or more. V and J are TRBV7-2 and TRBJ2-2; 8 nucleotides line up with TRBD2. The CDR3 loop spans 16 amino acids. With 0 bases clipped from V and 7 bases from J, the junction kept 7 bases outside the gene matches. Germline assignment: CDR1 SGHTA and CDR2 FQGNSA. CDR3 in amino acids: CASSLALAGLIGELFF. CDR3 nucleotide sequence: TGTGCCAGCAGCTTAGCTCTAGCGGGTCTAATCGGGGAGCTGTTTTTT.

The sample holds many counts of this clonotype. The rearrangement links TRBV5-1 to TRBJ2-5, with a possible D match to TRBD2 (5 bases). V lost 0 bases and J 5 bases, leaving 11 bases between the germline ends. CDR3 length equals 14 residues. CDR1 is SGHRS, CDR2 YFSETQ, per germline. The CDR3 here is CASSLGSRRETQYF. The CDR3 region has the DNA TGCGCCAGCAGCTTGGGCTCTAGGAGGGAGACCCAGTACTTC.

This clonotype was detected ten times or more. This sequence joins TRBV4-3 and TRBJ2-2; a possible D gene is TRBD1 (5 bases). This CDR3 has 16 amino acids. Germline CDR1 reads LGHNA; CDR2 reads YSLEER. V was clipped by 1 base and J by 1 base, with 10 bases between them. Here the CDR3 reads CASSQVFGQNTGELFF. The CDR3 DNA reads as TGCGCCAGCAGCCAAGTATTCGGACAGAACACCGGGGAGCTGTTTTTT.

This clonotype was seen at least ten times. The V call is TRBV5-1, the J call TRBJ1-1; tentatively, D is TRBD1 (6 bases). V lost 4 bases and J lost 1, with 17 bases in between. Germline assignment: CDR1 SGHRS and CDR2 YFSETQ. This CDR3 has 16 amino acids. This CDR3 reads CASSRDLQGPNTEAFF. CDR3 bases: TGCGCCAGCAGCCGGGATCTACAGGGCCCGAACACTGAAGCTTTCTTT. Drawing the rest from reference TRBV5-1 and TRBJ1-1, the complete variable domain is KAGVTQTPRYLIKTRGQQVTLSCSPISGHRSVSWYQQTPGQGLQFLFEYFSETQRNKGNFPGRFSGRQFSNSRSEMNVSTLELGDSALYLCASSRDLQGPNTEAFFGQGTRLTVV.

At least ten counts were recorded for this clonotype. This rearrangement joins TRBV6-5 to TRBJ1-1; maybe TRBD1 (5 bases). This CDR3 has 18 amino acids. The V gene's germline CDR1 is MNHEY and CDR2 SVGAGI. V was cut by 7 bases and J by 3 bases, with 27 bases left in between. CDR3 coding DNA: TGTGCCAGCACTCCCCTCAATTCAATGGGGGGGAGGTACACTGAAGCTTTCTTT. Protein: CASTPLNSMGGRYTEAFF.

This clonotype has a count of ten or more. The V call is TRBV7-2, the J call TRBJ1-2, with 7 bases fitting TRBD1. The CDR3 spans 15 residues. Germline CDR1 is SGHTA and CDR2 is FQGNSA. V gave up 1 base and J gave up 8 bases; unmatched junction bases: 10. Here the CDR3 DNA reads TGTGCCAGCAGCTTAGGCGGAGGGGAAGGGGGCGGCTACACCTTC. It encodes CASSLGGGEGGGYTF.

As for this clonotype: Mismatch with germline at one junction end may stem from a read error. This rearrangement joins TRBV5-1 to TRBJ1-6; 9 bases align to TRBD1. CDR1 SGHRS and CDR2 YFSETQ come from the germline V gene. This CDR3 is 17 amino acids long. CDR3 DNA: TGCGCCAGCAGCCCCCAGCCAGTCGGACAGGGGCATTCACCCCTTCACTTT. Its translation: CASSPQPVGQGHSPLHF.

Comments on this clonotype: A much larger clone lies a single base off, so this may be a read error. V is TRBV5-1 and J is TRBJ2-2; D is perhaps TRBD2 (5 bases). Looked up from germline, CDR1 is SGHRS and CDR2 is YFSETQ. CDR3 length: 14 amino acids. V was cut by 5 bases and J by 2 bases, with 10 bases left in between. For the CDR3, the DNA is TGCGCCAGCAGGGATGGACTTAACACCGGGGAGCTGTTTTTT. This codes for CASRDGLNTGELFF. Full variable domain (rest looked up from reference TRBV5-1 and TRBJ2-2): KAGVTQTPRYLIKTRGQQVTLSCSPISGHRSVSWYQQTPGQGLQFLFEYFSETQRNKGNFPGRFSGRQFSNSRSEMNVSTLELGDSALYLCASRDGLNTGELFFGEGSRLTVL.

This clonotype was detected many times. This chain uses TRBV10-3 with TRBJ2-1; 12 bases align to TRBD2. In germline, CDR1 is ENHRY, CDR2 SYGVKD. V was pared by 10 bases and J by 5 bases, with 3 bases of the junction left unmatched. The CDR3 contains 13 residues. CDR3 sequence (DNA): TGTGCCACCGGACTAGCGGGAAACAATGAGCAGTTCTTC. Its protein is CATGLAGNNEQFF.

This clonotype was seen repeatedly, ten times or more. The CDR3 loop is CSAKQVQETQYF. The CDR3 nucleotides are TGCAGTGCTAAGCAGGTTCAAGAGACCCAGTACTTC. This sequence joins TRBV20-1 and TRBJ2-5, with D unresolved. The germline gives CDR1 DFQATT, CDR2 SNEGSKA (reference sequence). There are 12 residues in the CDR3. Trimming pared 4 bases from V and 2 bases from J, leaving 8 bases between.

This clonotype has a count of ten or more. This rearrangement joins TRBV7-6 to TRBJ2-1; 14 bases map to TRBD2. Germline V gene sequence: CDR1 SGHVS, CDR2 FNYEAQ. The CDR3 extends over 14 amino acids. V lost 5 bases, J lost 14 bases, and 8 bases stayed unmatched. Written as DNA, the CDR3 is TGTGCCAGCAGCACCGGGACTAGCGGGAGCGGGGAGTTCTTC. Its translation is CASSTGTSGSGEFF.